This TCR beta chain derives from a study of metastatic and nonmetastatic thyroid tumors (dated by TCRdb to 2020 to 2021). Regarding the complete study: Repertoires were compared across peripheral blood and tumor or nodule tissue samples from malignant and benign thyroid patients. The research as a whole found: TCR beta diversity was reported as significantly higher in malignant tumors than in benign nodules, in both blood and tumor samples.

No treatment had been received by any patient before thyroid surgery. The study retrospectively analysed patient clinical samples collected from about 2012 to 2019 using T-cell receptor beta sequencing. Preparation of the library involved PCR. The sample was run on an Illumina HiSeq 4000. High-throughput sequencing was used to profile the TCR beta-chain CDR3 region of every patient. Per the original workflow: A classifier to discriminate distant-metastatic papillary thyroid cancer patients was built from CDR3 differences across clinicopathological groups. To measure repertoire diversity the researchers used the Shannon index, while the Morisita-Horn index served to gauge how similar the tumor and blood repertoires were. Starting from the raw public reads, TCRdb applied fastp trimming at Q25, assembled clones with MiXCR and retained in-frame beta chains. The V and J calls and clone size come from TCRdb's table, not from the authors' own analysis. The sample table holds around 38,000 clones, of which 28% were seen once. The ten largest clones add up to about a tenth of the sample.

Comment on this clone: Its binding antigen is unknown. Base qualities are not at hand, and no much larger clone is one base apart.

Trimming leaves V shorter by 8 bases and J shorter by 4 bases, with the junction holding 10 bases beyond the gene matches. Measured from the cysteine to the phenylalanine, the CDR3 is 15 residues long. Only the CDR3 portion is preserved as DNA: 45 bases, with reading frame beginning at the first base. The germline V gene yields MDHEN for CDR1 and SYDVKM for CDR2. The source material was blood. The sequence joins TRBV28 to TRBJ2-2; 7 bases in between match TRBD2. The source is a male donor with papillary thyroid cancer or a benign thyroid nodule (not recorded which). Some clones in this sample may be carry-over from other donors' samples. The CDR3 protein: CASGRGGPSTGELFF. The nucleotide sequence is TGTGCCAGCGGCCGCGGGGGACCGAGCACCGGGGAGCTGTTTTTT. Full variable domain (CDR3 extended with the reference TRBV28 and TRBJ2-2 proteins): DVKVTQSSRYLVKRTGEKVFLECVQDMDHENMFWYRQDPGLGLRLIYFSYDVKMKEKGDIPEGYSVSREKKERFSLILESASTNQTSMYLCASGRGGPSTGELFFGEGSRLTVL.